This T cell receptor beta chain was obtained from a study of shared clonotypes between healthy human individuals. Method: immunoSEQ multiplex PCR; TCRdb's copy keeps in-frame clones and lacks some. The repertoire holds over 1.5 million clones, with around 98% as singletons. All donors were healthy HIV-negative adults lacking recent acute infections or vaccinations. The CDR3 loop spans 15 amino acids. J was trimmed by 2 bases and V by 6 bases; bases with no gene match: 8. The germline V gene has CDR1 MGHDK and CDR2 SYGVNS. The sequenced sample consisted of naive CD4+ T cells sorted from blood. Subset given: CD45RA+ positively selected. This receptor was identified in a man aged 30 to 39 in good health. The chain employs TRBV25-1 and TRBJ1-1, with TRBD1 matching over 8 bases. The CDR3 DNA sequence: TGTGCCAGCAGAGGACAGGACAGGGAAAACACTGAAGCTTTCTTT. It is translated as CASRGQDRENTEAFF.